This T cell receptor beta chain was profiled in a study of shared clonotypes between healthy human individuals. Whole-study context: Donors had three CD4 naive, three CD4 memory, two CD8 naive and one CD8 memory plate apiece.

Data came from immunoSEQ multiplex PCR; TCRdb stores just in-frame clones and leaves some out. This table has some 1 million clones, approximately 70% appearing once. V lost 1 base and J lost 2, with 7 bases in between. From germline, CDR1 is SGHTA and CDR2 FQGNSA. The CDR3 covers 14 residues. Sequences were obtained from memory CD4+ T cells sorted from blood. Subset specified: CD45RA-negative fraction. The V gene is TRBV7-2, the J gene TRBJ2-3; D gene uncertain. The receptor was isolated from a man younger than 35 in good health. CDR3 residues: CASSLVSPTDTQYF. CDR3 coding DNA: TGTGCCAGCAGCTTAGTAAGCCCCACAGATACGCAGTATTTT.